This T cell receptor (beta chain) was found in a study of control samples from healthy donors and cancer patients. Sequencing was performed with immunoSEQ multiplex PCR; in TCRdb, only in-frame clones are kept and a portion is missing. The sample comprises roughly 150,000 clones, over 85% of which are singletons, and around 2.4% rests with the top ten. CDR1 and CDR2 (germline): MNHEY, SVGAGI. CDR3 length: 14 residues. The V end lost 0 bases, the J end lost 2 bases, and 5 bases lay between the germline ends. Specimen: blood. This receptor was identified in a man aged 45 to 65 in good health. The rearrangement uses TRBV6-5 and TRBJ1-5, with D unclear. CDR3 bases: TGTGCCAGCAGTTACTCGCAGGGCAATCAGCCCCAGCATTTT. Translating gives CASSYSQGNQPQHF.